Sequencing of this TCR beta chain was carried out in a study of post-analysis software for immune sequencing data (dated by TCRdb to about 2015). Regarding the complete study: Recorded disease courses included relapsing-remitting, secondary progressive and progressive-relapsing multiple sclerosis, with some patients lacking subtype annotation. Patient repertoires were compared against about a dozen previously published healthy control repertoires from donors aged roughly 6 to 28 years. A subset of samples was prepared in parallel using single-end sample barcoding, then pooled and co-amplified after Illumina adapter ligation.

Library method: PCR. The listed sequencing device is Illumina HiSeq 2500. To reduce PCR and sequencing biases, unique molecular identifiers were built into the TCR beta cDNA libraries. Every 1 to 10 million input T cells yielded 500,000 or so cDNA molecules, meaning each molecule approximated one T cell. The patient libraries were prepared and sequenced using the same protocol as the earlier healthy control dataset. Within a given batch, samples were prepared together, multiplexed and sequenced on the same HiSeq lane. In the original analysis: Raw barcoded reads were processed with MIGEC, discarding single-read molecular identifier groups before consensus assembly and CDR3 extraction. VDJtools was used for post-analysis of the clonotype tables, with diversity normalized by down-sampling every dataset to the smallest sample size. In repertoire overlap clustering, CDR3 amino acid sequences, but not nucleotide sequences, were matched to correct batch-related cross-sample contamination. Starting from the raw public reads, TCRdb applied fastp trimming at Q25, assembled clones with MiXCR and retained in-frame beta chains. Rows with a matching CDR3 protein are joined into one entry that keeps the most common DNA and genes. In this record, the V and J calls reflect TCRdb's handling and not the investigators' own analysis. Recorded for this sample are roughly 200,000 distinct CDR3 sequences; 29% of them occurred a single time. Roughly 3.5% of the sample is in the top ten clones.

This clonotype has a count of ten or more. Its antigen has not been determined. Qualities for individual bases were not recorded, and no much larger clone is one base off. To demonstrate the VDJtools post-analysis software, TCR beta repertoires were profiled from the peripheral blood of 13 young patients with multiple sclerosis. The patients with multiple sclerosis were children and adolescents between about 6 and 17 years of age. The full study reports these points: Normalized Chao1 diversity was significantly lower in multiple sclerosis patients than controls, suggesting substantial peripheral T-cell clonal expansion. Direct clustering with F measure revealed strong co-clustering of samples prepared in the same batch, which led to a batch-effect correction. Roughly 5 TRBV segments, including TRBV5-6, TRBV5-1 and TRBV20-1, were significantly more frequent in patients than controls. The multiple sclerosis patient group was slightly younger than the control group.

Counted from cysteine to phenylalanine, this CDR3 has 12 amino acids. Kept here is only the CDR3 DNA, which spans 36 bases and is read in frame from base 1. A distance of 18 bases separates the germline ends of V and J, which lose 6 bases and 10 bases respectively. CDR1 DFQATT and CDR2 SNEGSKA are derived from the germline V gene (reference sequence). The receptor chain draws on TRBV20-1 and TRBJ1-2; the D gene lacks a confident call. Sequencing used blood. This clonotype was obtained from a girl younger than 18 with multiple sclerosis. The CDR3 reads as follows: CSAPPSGRLYTF. The sequenced DNA: TGCAGTGCCCCCCCATCGGGCAGACTCTACACCTTC.